This entry features one T cell receptor (beta chain) sequence. Antigen unknown. These data belong to a study of shared clonotypes between healthy human individuals. General study findings and limits: Clonotypes shared by all four donors outscored non-shared clonotypes in generation probability. The low donor count limited represented genetic and exposure-history diversity. Sorted-subset sequencing was shown by rarefaction to be incomplete despite large depth.

The assay was immunoSEQ multiplex PCR, and TCRdb's table has in-frame clones only and misses some. The table has over 700,000 clones, roughly two thirds seen once. This CDR3 spans 13 amino acids. In germline, CDR1 is GTSNPN, CDR2 SVGIG (reference sequence). V lost 4 bases and J 4 bases, leaving 13 bases between the germline ends. The receptor was isolated from a young woman in good health. The rearrangement links TRBV30 to TRBJ1-1; perhaps TRBD1 as D (6 bases). The sample consisted of memory CD4+ T cells sorted from blood. The subset: CD45RA-negative fraction. DNA for the CDR3: TGTGCCTGGAATCAGTGGGGGGCCACTGAAGCTTTCTTT. Its translation: CAWNQWGATEAFF.